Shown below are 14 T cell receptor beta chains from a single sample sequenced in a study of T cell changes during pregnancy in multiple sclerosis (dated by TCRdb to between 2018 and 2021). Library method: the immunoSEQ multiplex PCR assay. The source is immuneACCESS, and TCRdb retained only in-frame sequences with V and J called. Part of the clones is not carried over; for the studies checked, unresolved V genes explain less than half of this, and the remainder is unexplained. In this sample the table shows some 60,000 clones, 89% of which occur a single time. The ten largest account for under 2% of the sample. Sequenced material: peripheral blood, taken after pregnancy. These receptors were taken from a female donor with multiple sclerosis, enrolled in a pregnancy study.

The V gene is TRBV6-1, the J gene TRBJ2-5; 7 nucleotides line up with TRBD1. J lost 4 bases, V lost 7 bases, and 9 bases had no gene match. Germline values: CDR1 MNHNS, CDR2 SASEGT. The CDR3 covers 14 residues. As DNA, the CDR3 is TGTGCCAGCAAAGGGGGCAGGGATAGAGAGACCCAGTACTTC. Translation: CASKGGRDRETQYF.

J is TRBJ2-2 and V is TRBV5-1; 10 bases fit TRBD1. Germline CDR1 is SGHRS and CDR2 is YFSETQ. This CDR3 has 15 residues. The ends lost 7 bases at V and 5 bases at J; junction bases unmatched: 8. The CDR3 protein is CASSFRDRGTGELFF. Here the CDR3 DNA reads TGCGCCAGCTCCTTTAGGGACAGGGGAACCGGGGAGCTGTTTTTT.

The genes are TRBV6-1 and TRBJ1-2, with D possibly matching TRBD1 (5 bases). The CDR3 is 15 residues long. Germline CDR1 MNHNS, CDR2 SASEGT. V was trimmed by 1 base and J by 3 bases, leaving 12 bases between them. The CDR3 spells CASSEGPIGDYGYTF. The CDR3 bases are TGTGCCAGCAGTGAAGGGCCCATAGGGGACTATGGCTACACCTTC.

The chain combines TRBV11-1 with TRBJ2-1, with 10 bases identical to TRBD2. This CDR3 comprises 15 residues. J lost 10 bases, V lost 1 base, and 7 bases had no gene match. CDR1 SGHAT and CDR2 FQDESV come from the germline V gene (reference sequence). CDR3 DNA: TGTGCCAGCAGCTTAGGTCCTAGCGGGGGAAACGAGCAGTTCTTC. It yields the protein CASSLGPSGGNEQFF.

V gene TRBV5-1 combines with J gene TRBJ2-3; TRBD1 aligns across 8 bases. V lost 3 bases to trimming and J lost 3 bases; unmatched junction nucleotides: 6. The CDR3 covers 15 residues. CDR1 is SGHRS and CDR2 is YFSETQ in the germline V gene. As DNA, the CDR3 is TGCGCCAGCAGCTGGACAGGGCCCCCAACAGATACGCAGTATTTT. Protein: CASSWTGPPTDTQYF.

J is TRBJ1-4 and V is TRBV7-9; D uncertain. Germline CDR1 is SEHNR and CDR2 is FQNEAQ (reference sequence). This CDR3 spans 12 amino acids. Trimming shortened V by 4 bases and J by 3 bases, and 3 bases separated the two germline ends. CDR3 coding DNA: TGTGCCAGCAGCTCCGCTAATGAAAAACTGTTTTTT. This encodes CASSSANEKLFF.

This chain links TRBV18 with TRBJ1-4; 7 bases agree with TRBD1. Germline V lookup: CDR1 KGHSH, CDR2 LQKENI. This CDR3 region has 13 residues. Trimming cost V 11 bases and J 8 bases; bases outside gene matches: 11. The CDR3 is CACYRGWGEKLFF. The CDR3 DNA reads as TGTGCCTGCTACAGGGGATGGGGCGAAAAACTGTTTTTT.

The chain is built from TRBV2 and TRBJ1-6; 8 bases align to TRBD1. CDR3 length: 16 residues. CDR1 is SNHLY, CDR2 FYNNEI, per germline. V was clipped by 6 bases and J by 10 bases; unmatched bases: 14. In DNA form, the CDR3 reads TGTGCCAGCAGCGCTACCCGGGCAGGGGGCAACTCACCCCTCCACTTT. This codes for CASSATRAGGNSPLHF.

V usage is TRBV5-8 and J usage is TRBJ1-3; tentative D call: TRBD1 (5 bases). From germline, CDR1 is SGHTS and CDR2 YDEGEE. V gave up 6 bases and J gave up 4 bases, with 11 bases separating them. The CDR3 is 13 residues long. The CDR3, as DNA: TGTGCCAGCACTCTGACAGTCGGAAACACCATATATTTT. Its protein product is CASTLTVGNTIYF.

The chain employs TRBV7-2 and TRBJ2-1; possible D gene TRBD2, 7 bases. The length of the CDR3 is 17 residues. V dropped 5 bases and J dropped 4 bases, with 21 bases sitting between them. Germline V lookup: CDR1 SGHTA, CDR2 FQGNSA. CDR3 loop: CASSPTLLGGRYNEQFF. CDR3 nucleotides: TGTGCCAGCAGCCCCACCCTCTTGGGGGGGCGATACAATGAGCAGTTCTTC.

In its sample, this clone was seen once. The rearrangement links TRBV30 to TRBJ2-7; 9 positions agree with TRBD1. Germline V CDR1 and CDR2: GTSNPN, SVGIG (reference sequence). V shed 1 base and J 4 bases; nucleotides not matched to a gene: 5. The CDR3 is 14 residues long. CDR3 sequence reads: CAWSGLGQGYEQYF. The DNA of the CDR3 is TGTGCCTGGAGTGGTTTGGGACAGGGTTACGAGCAGTACTTC.

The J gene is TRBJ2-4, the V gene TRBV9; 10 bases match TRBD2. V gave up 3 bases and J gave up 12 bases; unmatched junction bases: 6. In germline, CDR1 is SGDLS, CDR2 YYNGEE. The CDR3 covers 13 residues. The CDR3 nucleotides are TGTGCCAGCAGCGCTAGCGGGGGAAGGGCTCAGTACTTC. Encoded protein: CASSASGGRAQYF.

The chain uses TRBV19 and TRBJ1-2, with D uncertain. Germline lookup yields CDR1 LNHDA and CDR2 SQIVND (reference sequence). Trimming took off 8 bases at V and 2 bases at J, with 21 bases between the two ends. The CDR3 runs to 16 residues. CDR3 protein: CASRTSARVGNYGYTF. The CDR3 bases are TGTGCCAGTCGGACCTCGGCGAGGGTGGGCAACTATGGCTACACCTTC.

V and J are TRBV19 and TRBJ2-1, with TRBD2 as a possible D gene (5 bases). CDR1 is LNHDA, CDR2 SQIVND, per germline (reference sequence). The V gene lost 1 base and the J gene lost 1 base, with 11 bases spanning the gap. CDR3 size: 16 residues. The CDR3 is CASSIGERWSYNEQFF. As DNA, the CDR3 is TGTGCCAGTAGTATAGGGGAGCGTTGGTCCTACAATGAGCAGTTCTTC. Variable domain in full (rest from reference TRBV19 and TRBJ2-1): DGGITQSPKYLFRKEGQNVTLSCEQNLNHDAMYWYRQDPGQGLRLIYYSQIVNDFQKGDIAEGYSVSREKKESFPLTVTSAQKNPTAFYLCASSIGERWSYNEQFFGPGTRLTVL.